A single sample gave rise to the 24 T cell receptor beta chains below, sequenced in a study of T cell responses to AZD1222 COVID-19 vaccine. TCRdb's table, derived via immunoSEQ multiplex PCR, lists solely in-frame clones and lacks some. The table has 130,000 to 150,000 clones, 88% seen once. The sequencing used peripheral blood, collected on day 0 of AZD1222 vaccination. The receptors shown here come from an adult in good health.

CDR3 loop: CASSPVPLVPGRADNEQFF. CDR3 in DNA: TGTGCCAGCAGCCCAGTCCCTCTAGTACCGGGACGAGCCGACAATGAGCAGTTCTTC. The J gene is TRBJ2-1, the V gene TRBV7-2; D tentatively reads TRBD1 or TRBD2 (5 bases each). The CDR3 is made up of 19 amino acids. Germline loops: CDR1 SGHTA, CDR2 FQGNSA. Trimming left V 5 bases short and J 5 bases short, with 28 bases between.

This chain uses TRBV4-1 with TRBJ1-5; D unresolved. The CDR3 extends over 15 amino acids. V was clipped by 4 bases and J by 1 base, with 11 bases between them. The germline V gene encodes CDR1 MGHRA and CDR2 YSYEKL. DNA of the CDR3: TGCGCCAGCAGCCCACATACATCGAGCAATCAGCCCCAGCATTTT. Protein product: CASSPHTSSNQPQHF.

J is TRBJ1-1 and V is TRBV28; no clear D. V dropped 7 bases and J dropped 1 base, with 4 bases sitting between them. In germline, CDR1 is MDHEN, CDR2 SYDVKM. The CDR3 runs 11 residues. The CDR3 region has the DNA TGTGCCAGCAAGCAGAACACTGAAGCTTTCTTT. Its translation is CASKQNTEAFF.

The genes are TRBV20-1 and TRBJ2-7, with D possibly being TRBD1 (6 bases). This CDR3 contains 12 residues. V gave up 3 bases and J gave up 3 bases, with 9 bases separating them. Germline CDR1 reads DFQATT; CDR2 reads SNEGSKA (reference sequence). CDR3 coding DNA: TGCAGTGCTAGTAGGGACAACTACGAGCAGTACTTC. Protein product: CSASRDNYEQYF.

CDR3 residues: CASSLVQTSGASEQYF. CDR3 bases: TGTGCCAGCAGCTTAGTGCAAACTAGCGGGGCTTCGGAGCAGTACTTC. The genes are TRBV7-2 and TRBJ2-7, with 10 bases aligning to TRBD2. There are 16 residues in the CDR3. Germline V CDR1 and CDR2: SGHTA, FQGNSA. J gave up 7 bases and V 1 base, and 10 bases lay outside the gene matches.

V usage is TRBV12-3 or TRBV12-4 and J usage is TRBJ1-2, with 7 bases that match TRBD1. The CDR3 sequence is 13 residues long. The V gene end was trimmed by 5 bases and the J gene end by 6 bases; junction bases not matched to a gene: 6. CDR3 sequence reads: CASSPTTGNGYTF. CDR3 in DNA: TGTGCCAGCAGTCCAACGACAGGGAATGGCTACACCTTC.

A few counts support this clone. V usage is TRBV7-9 and J usage is TRBJ1-1; 9 nucleotides align to TRBD1. Germline loops: CDR1 SEHNR, CDR2 FQNEAQ (reference sequence). The CDR3 covers 15 residues. The V and J ends lost 5 bases and 6 bases, in that order; junction bases with no gene match: 10. In DNA, the CDR3 is TGTGCCAGCAGCCTTACTACAGGGGGCAGGGCTGAAGCTTTCTTT. It codes for CASSLTTGGRAEAFF.

V usage is TRBV9 and J usage is TRBJ2-2; 7 bases agree with TRBD1. Germline values: CDR1 SGDLS, CDR2 YYNGEE. The CDR3 extends over 15 amino acids. V lost 1 base, J lost 7 bases, and 7 bases stayed unmatched. CDR3 in amino acids: CASSVSGQASGELFF. In DNA form, the CDR3 reads TGTGCCAGCAGCGTAAGCGGACAGGCGAGCGGGGAGCTGTTTTTT. Full variable domain (rest looked up from reference TRBV9 and TRBJ2-2): DSGVTQTPKHLITATGQRVTLRCSPRSGDLSVYWYQQSLDQGLQFLIQYYNGEERAKGNILERFSAQQFPDLHSELNLSSLELGDSALYFCASSVSGQASGELFFGEGSRLTVL.

V is TRBV4-2 and J is TRBJ1-3; the match to TRBD1 covers 7 bases. J gave up 1 base and V 4 bases, and 7 bases lay outside the gene matches. Germline CDR1 is LGHNA and CDR2 is YNFKEQ. The CDR3 is made up of 16 amino acids. CDR3 sequence: CASSPSDRRSGNTIYF. The CDR3 bases are TGTGCCAGCAGCCCGTCGGACAGGAGATCTGGAAACACCATATATTTT.

The rearrangement links TRBV9 to TRBJ2-3; D not certain. Germline CDR1 reads SGDLS; CDR2 reads YYNGEE. The CDR3 extends over 12 amino acids. V lost 0 bases and J lost 3, with 2 bases in between. CDR3 DNA: TGTGCCAGCAGCGTAGCAACAGATACGCAGTATTTT. It is translated as CASSVATDTQYF.

V gene TRBV6-2 or TRBV6-3 combines with J gene TRBJ2-5, with D perhaps TRBD1 (6 bases). Germline V gene data show CDR1 as MNHEY and CDR2 as SVGEGT. The CDR3 covers 16 residues. V lost 5 bases and J lost 2, with 18 bases in between. CDR3 protein: CASSPATGMRQETQYF. As DNA, the CDR3 is TGTGCCAGCAGTCCCGCAACAGGGATGCGGCAAGAGACCCAGTACTTC.

CDR3 DNA: TGTGCCAGCATTCGAGAGGGGGGGTATGGCTACACCTTC. Translated: CASIREGGYGYTF. This chain uses TRBV28 with TRBJ1-2; possibly TRBD1 for D (6 bases). CDR3 length: 13 amino acids. Trimming pared 7 bases from V and 5 bases from J, leaving 14 bases between. Germline V gives CDR1 MDHEN, CDR2 SYDVKM.

The chain is built from TRBV28 and TRBJ2-7; TRBD2 might be the D (5 bases). The CDR3 runs to 12 residues. V was clipped by 2 bases and J by 6 bases, with 8 bases between them. CDR1 and CDR2 (germline): MDHEN, SYDVKM. The CDR3 nucleotides read TGTGCCAGCAGTTTAGTGGGAGTCGAGCAGTACTTC. Translation: CASSLVGVEQYF.

The J gene is TRBJ1-1, the V gene TRBV11-2; D gene ambiguous. Looked up from germline, CDR1 is SGHAT and CDR2 is FQNNGV. Trimming left V 4 bases short and J 4 bases short, with 7 bases between. There are 12 residues in the CDR3. CDR3 sequence reads: CASSYKGTEAFF. DNA for the CDR3: TGTGCCAGCAGCTATAAAGGCACTGAAGCTTTCTTT. The full variable domain, in which reference TRBV11-2 and TRBJ1-1 provide the parts outside the CDR3, is EAGVAQSPRYKIIEKRQSVAFWCNPISGHATLYWYQQILGQGPKLLIQFQNNGVVDDSQLPKDRFSAERLKGVDSTLKIQPAKLEDSAVYLCASSYKGTEAFFGQGTRLTVV.

This chain connects TRBV12-3 or TRBV12-4 to TRBJ2-7; D gene unclear. CDR3 length: 13 residues. The V and J ends lost 1 base and 3 bases respectively, with 7 bases between them. This CDR3 reads CASSLGSHYEQYF. CDR3 nucleotide sequence: TGTGCCAGCAGTTTAGGCTCCCACTACGAGCAGTACTTC.

The chain is built from TRBV18 and TRBJ2-5; D is possibly TRBD2 (5 bases). Germline V CDR1 and CDR2: KGHSH, LQKENI. The CDR3 loop spans 15 amino acids. Trimming stripped 0 bases from V and 5 bases from J, with 13 bases between. CDR3 bases: TGTGCCAGCTCACCACCGGGCGGGCGAGGGGAGACCCAGTACTTC. This translates into CASSPPGGRGETQYF.

The chain links TRBV6-2 or TRBV6-3 to TRBJ1-2; unclear D gene. Trimming pared 2 bases from V and 3 bases from J, leaving 7 bases between. CDR1 and CDR2 (germline): MNHEY, SVGEGT. This CDR3 spans 13 amino acids. CDR3 protein: CASSYVQYYGYTF. The CDR3 nucleotides read TGTGCCAGCAGTTACGTCCAGTACTATGGCTACACCTTC.

The rearrangement links TRBV25-1 to TRBJ2-3; no reliable D call. V lost 1 base and J lost 0, with 14 bases in between. Germline V gene lookup returns CDR1 MGHDK and CDR2 SYGVNS. This CDR3 region has 17 residues. The DNA for the CDR3 is TGTGCCAGCAGTGAATTAAAGGGCAAGGCTAGCACAGATACGCAGTATTTT. Its protein is CASSELKGKASTDTQYF. The whole variable domain, remainder taken from reference TRBV25-1 and TRBJ2-3, is EADIYQTPRYLVIGTGKKITLECSQTMGHDKMYWYQQDPGMELHLIHYSYGVNSTEKGDLSSESTVSRIRTEHFPLTLESARPSHTSQYLCASSELKGKASTDTQYFGPGTRLTVL.

This chain uses TRBV20-1 with TRBJ2-2; D gene uncertain. V was clipped by 0 bases and J by 8 bases, with 4 bases between them. CDR1 is DFQATT, CDR2 SNEGSKA, per germline (reference sequence). This CDR3 comprises 11 residues. The CDR3 bases are TGCAGTGCTAGAGATTTGGGGGAGCTGTTTTTT. It codes for CSARDLGELFF.

This chain uses TRBV12-3 or TRBV12-4 with TRBJ1-2, with a tentative D call TRBD1 (5 bases). V was cut by 3 bases and J by 6 bases, with 11 bases left in between. This CDR3 is built from 13 residues. The CDR3 sequence: CASSFGGRDGYTF. The DNA of the CDR3 is TGTGCCAGCAGTTTTGGGGGTAGGGATGGCTACACCTTC.

The chain has TRBV7-2 and TRBJ2-5; D remains unclear. There are 12 residues in the CDR3. Germline CDR1 and CDR2: SGHTA and FQGNSA. Trimming shortened V by 5 bases and J by 5 bases, and 9 bases separated the two germline ends. The CDR3 coding sequence is TGTGCCAGCAGCCCGACGTGGGAGACCCAGTACTTC. It encodes CASSPTWETQYF.

The chain couples TRBV29-1 to TRBJ1-1; 7 nucleotides align to TRBD1. Trimming at V came to 7 bases and at J to 7 bases, leaving 9 bases not matched to a gene. Germline CDR1 is SQVTM and CDR2 is ANQGSEA. The CDR3 is 12 residues long. The DNA of the CDR3 is TGCAGCGGCTCACAGGGGAGAGGTGAAGCTTTCTTT. Translation: CSGSQGRGEAFF.

There are a few counts of this clone. The chain uses TRBV27 and TRBJ2-1; 8 nucleotides agree with TRBD2. CDR1 and CDR2 from the germline V gene are MNHEY and SMNVEV (reference sequence). The CDR3 covers 14 residues. Trimming cost V 6 bases and J 5 bases; bases outside gene matches: 6. In nucleotides, the CDR3 is TGTGCCAGCAGGAGACTAGCGAGGAACAATGAGCAGTTCTTC. Translated: CASRRLARNNEQFF.

This chain uses TRBV7-6 with TRBJ1-3; D gene uncertain. The CDR3 runs 15 residues. The V end was cut by 2 bases, the J end by 0 bases, with 8 bases between. CDR1 and CDR2 (germline): SGHVS, FNYEAQ. CDR3 in amino acids: CASSLHGSSGNTIYF. Here the CDR3 DNA reads TGTGCCAGCAGCTTACACGGCTCCTCTGGAAACACCATATATTTT.